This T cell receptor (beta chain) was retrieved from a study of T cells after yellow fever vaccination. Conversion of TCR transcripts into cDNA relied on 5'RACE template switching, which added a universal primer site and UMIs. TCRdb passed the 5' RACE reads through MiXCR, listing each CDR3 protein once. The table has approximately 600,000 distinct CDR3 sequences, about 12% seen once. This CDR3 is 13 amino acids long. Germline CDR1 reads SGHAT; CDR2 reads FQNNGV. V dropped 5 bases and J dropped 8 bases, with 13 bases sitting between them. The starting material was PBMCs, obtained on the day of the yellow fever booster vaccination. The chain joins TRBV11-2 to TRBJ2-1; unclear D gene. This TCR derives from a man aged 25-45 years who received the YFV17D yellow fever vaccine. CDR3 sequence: CASSGLVVDEQFF. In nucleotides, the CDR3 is TGTGCCAGCAGCGGGCTAGTTGTCGATGAGCAGTTCTTC.